These 5 T cell receptor beta chains came from one sample sequenced in a study of blood T cell repertoires in COVID-19. Some clones are missing from TCRdb's copy, which holds only in-frame ones; the method was immunoSEQ multiplex PCR. In the table there are 130,000 or so clones, over 80% of which are singletons. The specimen was peripheral blood. The receptor source for this set is a man aged 25 to 40 with COVID-19, enrolled during active disease.

The genes are TRBV9 and TRBJ1-5; possible D gene TRBD1, 6 bases. CDR3 length: 15 amino acids. The V gene lost 5 bases and the J gene lost 0 bases, with 12 bases spanning the gap. Germline-derived CDR1 and CDR2 are SGDLS and YYNGEE. CDR3 region: CASSEGGYSNQPQHF. The CDR3 nucleotides read TGTGCCAGCAGTGAAGGGGGTTATAGCAATCAGCCCCAGCATTTT.

J is TRBJ2-7 and V is TRBV6-5; 8 nucleotides line up with TRBD1. V trimming: 0 bases; J trimming: 2 bases; junction bases outside the gene matches: 3. The CDR3 covers 15 residues. The germline V gene encodes CDR1 MNHEY and CDR2 SVGAGI. Here the CDR3 reads CASSYSRTGPYEQYF. The CDR3 DNA reads TGTGCCAGCAGTTACTCCCGGACAGGGCCCTACGAGCAGTACTTC.

This sequence joins TRBV19 and TRBJ2-7, with 8 bases that match TRBD2. This CDR3 region has 14 residues. Germline trimming cut 4 bases from V and 0 bases from J; bases unmatched to any gene: 2. Germline lookup yields CDR1 LNHDA and CDR2 SQIVND (reference sequence). For the CDR3, the DNA is TGTGCCAGTAGTAAGCGGGAGCTCTCCTACGAGCAGTACTTC. Protein sequence: CASSKRELSYEQYF.

This clone has only one observation. The chain is built from TRBV29-1 and TRBJ2-1; 10 nucleotides match TRBD2. J was trimmed by 0 bases and V by 1 base; bases with no gene match: 6. The CDR3 consists of 17 residues. Germline CDR1 reads SQVTM; CDR2 reads ANQGSEA. This CDR3 reads CSVEGLAGESSYNEQFF. The CDR3, as DNA: TGCAGCGTTGAAGGACTAGCGGGTGAAAGCTCCTACAATGAGCAGTTCTTC.

V and J are TRBV28 and TRBJ1-2, with 9 bases that match TRBD1. This CDR3 is 14 amino acids long. With V trimmed by 6 bases and J by 8 bases, 10 bases remained unmatched. Germline CDR1 is MDHEN and CDR2 is SYDVKM. The CDR3 DNA follows: TGTGCCAGCAGCTTACAGGGGGCGCTTGGGGGCTACACCTTC. It encodes CASSLQGALGGYTF.